This TCR beta chain emerged from a study of STAT3 mutations in large granular lymphocyte leukemia. Overall study context: Roughly half of the longitudinally sequenced T-LGLL patients carried detectable canonical activating STAT3 mutations. Study results and caveats: Clonal expansion was inferred from other time points because no sample existed at each clone's first appearance. In T-cell large granular lymphocyte leukemia, about half of patients showed multiple immunodominant subclonotypes. Some patients had dominant TCR clones larger than their STAT3 mutant burden.

CDR1 and CDR2 (germline): LGHNA, YSLEER. The ends were cut back, 3 bases at V and 5 bases at J, with 7 bases in the middle. This CDR3 spans 12 amino acids. The data were produced by immunoSEQ multiplex PCR, yet TCRdb's version contains in-frame clones alone and is incomplete. In the table there are about 42,000 clones, 80% to 85% of which are singletons. For this clone: What it recognizes is unknown.

Sequencing input: PBMCs. The clonotype originates from a human donor with T large granular lymphocyte leukemia. Some clones in this sample may be carry-over from other donors' samples. This chain uses TRBV4-3 with TRBJ1-2; D not resolved. DNA for the CDR3: TGCGCCAGCAGCCATCCTGGGTATGGCTACACCTTC. The encoded protein is CASSHPGYGYTF.